Below are 18 T cell receptor beta chains sequenced from a single sample in a study of blood T cell repertoires in COVID-19. Data came from immunoSEQ multiplex PCR; TCRdb stores just in-frame clones and leaves some out. The data show 150,000 or so clones, about 79% seen once. The material sequenced was peripheral blood. The receptors were gathered from a woman aged 55-69 years with acute or convalescent COVID-19.

V is TRBV3-1 (or the pseudogene TRBV3-2) and J is TRBJ2-1, with TRBD2 matching 11 bases. V lost 4 bases, J lost 12 bases, and 8 bases stayed unmatched. The CDR3 runs to 14 residues. From germline, CDR1 is LGHDT and CDR2 YNNKEL (reference sequence). Here the CDR3 reads CASSPYSGGVWQFF. The CDR3 DNA reads TGTGCCAGCAGCCCCTATAGCGGGGGGGTGTGGCAGTTCTTC.

The chain couples TRBV5-1 to TRBJ1-6, with TRBD1 as a possible D gene (5 bases). This CDR3 is 15 amino acids long. Per germline, CDR1 SGHRS and CDR2 YFSETQ. Trimming removed 0 bases from V and 1 base from J, with 5 bases in between. CDR3 residues: CASSLDRSYNSPLHF. CDR3 coding DNA: TGCGCCAGCAGCTTGGACAGGTCCTATAATTCACCCCTCCACTTT.

The chain combines TRBV28 with TRBJ1-6, with 7 positions matching TRBD1. The CDR3 contains 15 residues. V was pared by 6 bases and J by 7 bases, with 9 bases of the junction left unmatched. Germline values: CDR1 MDHEN, CDR2 SYDVKM. CDR3 loop: CASRIQGTENSPLHF. DNA for the CDR3: TGTGCCAGCAGGATACAGGGGACAGAAAATTCACCCCTCCACTTT.

This clone was seen a handful of times. The J gene is TRBJ2-7, the V gene TRBV5-1; the D is unclear. This CDR3 is 14 amino acids long. The V end was cut by 5 bases, the J end by 1 base, with 13 bases between. Germline CDR1 SGHRS, CDR2 YFSETQ. As DNA, the CDR3 is TGCGCCAGCAGTCTGTTGGAGAGTTCCTACGAGCAGTACTTC. Its translation: CASSLLESSYEQYF.

The J gene is TRBJ1-1, the V gene TRBV6-6; the D is unclear. The CDR3 has 15 residues. V shed 0 bases and J shed 0 bases, with 8 bases lying between them. CDR1 and CDR2 from the germline V gene are MNHNY and SVGAGI (reference sequence). For the CDR3, the DNA is TGTGCCAGCAGTTACTCGAGAGGGCTGAACACTGAAGCTTTCTTT. Amino acid sequence: CASSYSRGLNTEAFF.

The chain couples TRBV5-6 to TRBJ2-1; the match to TRBD2 covers 10 bases. Germline trimming cut 4 bases from V and 5 bases from J; bases unmatched to any gene: 9. Germline CDR1 SGHDT, CDR2 YYEEEE. The CDR3 extends over 16 amino acids. As DNA, the CDR3 is TGTGCCAGCAGCCCTAGGCCTAGCGGGGGAAACAATGAGCAGTTCTTC. It yields the protein CASSPRPSGGNNEQFF.

The chain employs TRBV5-1 and TRBJ2-2; 12 nucleotides line up with TRBD2. The CDR3 extends over 16 amino acids. Germline V CDR1 and CDR2: SGHRS, YFSETQ. The trim removed 0 bases at V and 4 bases at J, leaving 1 base unmatched. The CDR3 loop is CASSLVLAGGTGELFF. In nucleotides, the CDR3 is TGCGCCAGCAGCTTGGTACTAGCGGGGGGCACCGGGGAGCTGTTTTTT.

The chain combines TRBV5-1 with TRBJ1-1; D is unclear. CDR1 and CDR2 (germline): SGHRS, YFSETQ. V lost 4 bases, J lost 0 bases, and 16 bases lay in between. This CDR3 comprises 16 residues. The CDR3 protein is CASSGSAGRLNTEAFF. CDR3 DNA: TGCGCCAGCAGCGGCTCCGCAGGAAGGCTGAACACTGAAGCTTTCTTT.

V usage is TRBV25-1 and J usage is TRBJ1-4; possibly TRBD1 for D (6 bases). The germline V and J ends were trimmed by 4 bases and 8 bases, with 14 bases remaining between them. CDR1 MGHDK and CDR2 SYGVNS come from the germline V gene. The CDR3 contains 14 residues. For the CDR3, the DNA is TGTGCCAGCAGTGCCGGGACATCGGGCGAAAAACTGTTTTTT. This codes for CASSAGTSGEKLFF.

The rearrangement links TRBV5-1 to TRBJ2-1; 7 bases align to TRBD2. Germline-derived CDR1 and CDR2 are SGHRS and YFSETQ. With V trimmed by 3 bases and J by 1 base, 7 bases remained unmatched. The CDR3 covers 16 residues. The CDR3 spells CASSSSLAESYNEQFF. In DNA form, the CDR3 reads TGCGCCAGCAGCTCCTCTCTAGCGGAGTCCTACAATGAGCAGTTCTTC.

The chain uses TRBV16 and TRBJ1-2; maybe TRBD1 (6 bases). The ends were cut back, 0 bases at V and 4 bases at J, with 12 bases in the middle. The CDR3 runs 15 residues. Germline values: CDR1 KGHSY, CDR2 FQNENV. The DNA for the CDR3 is TGTGCCAGCAGCCAATCCATCGACAGGAGCTATGGCTACACCTTC. Translation: CASSQSIDRSYGYTF.

This clone was picked up a small number of times. The gene calls are TRBV19 and TRBJ1-6; no firm D call. V was pared by 5 bases and J by 5 bases, with 7 bases between. CDR3 size: 13 residues. Per the germline V gene, CDR1 is LNHDA and CDR2 is SQIVND (reference sequence). The CDR3 DNA follows: TGTGCCAGTAGTCTCAGCGATAATTCACCCCTCCACTTT. Translated: CASSLSDNSPLHF.

This chain links TRBV7-8 with TRBJ2-7; 15 bases fit TRBD2. This CDR3 comprises 16 residues. The germline gives CDR1 SGHVS, CDR2 FQNEAQ. V was clipped by 4 bases and J by 3 bases; unmatched bases: 4. The CDR3 loop is CASSWTSGGASYEQYF. Written as DNA, the CDR3 is TGTGCCAGCAGCTGGACTAGCGGGGGGGCTAGCTACGAGCAGTACTTC.

CDR3 region: CASSLDRASQPQHF. The CDR3, as DNA: TGTGCCAGCTCACTAGACAGGGCTAGTCAGCCCCAGCATTTT. The V and J genes are TRBV18 and TRBJ1-5, with 7 bases matching TRBD1. The CDR3 contains 14 residues. Unmatched junction bases numbered 6, after V lost 4 bases and J lost 6 bases. The germline V gene encodes CDR1 KGHSH and CDR2 LQKENI.

Remarks on this clone: Other DNA sequences within the sample encode an identical CDR3. The chain combines TRBV15 with TRBJ1-2; no reliable D call. Trimming pared 0 bases from V and 4 bases from J, leaving 9 bases between. The germline gives CDR1 LNHNV, CDR2 YYDKDF (reference sequence). The CDR3 runs 14 residues. The DNA for the CDR3 is TGTGCCACCAGCAGAGATCGGGGTTCCTATGGCTACACCTTC. Translating it yields CATSRDRGSYGYTF.

The chain uses TRBV10-3 and TRBJ1-5; 7 positions match TRBD1. The CDR3 has 13 residues. The junction had 6 bases not matched to a gene; V was cut back by 9 bases and J by 4 bases. The germline gives CDR1 ENHRY, CDR2 SYGVKD. In DNA, the CDR3 is TGTGCCATTAACTACAGGGGAAATCAGCCCCAGCATTTT. Protein: CAINYRGNQPQHF.

The J gene is TRBJ1-3, the V gene TRBV30, with D unclear. Germline loops: CDR1 GTSNPN, CDR2 SVGIG (reference sequence). Trimming took off 2 bases at V and 2 bases at J, with 4 bases between the two ends. The CDR3 spans 12 residues. CDR3 nucleotide sequence: TGTGCCTGGAGTCCTACTGGAAACACCATATATTTT. It is translated as CAWSPTGNTIYF.

This clone was observed once. V usage is TRBV6-5 and J usage is TRBJ1-2, with D possibly matching TRBD1 (5 bases). This CDR3 has 14 amino acids. V lost 2 bases to trimming and J lost 0 bases, with 7 bases between them. The V gene's germline CDR1 is MNHEY and CDR2 SVGAGI. The DNA of the CDR3 is TGTGCCAGCAGTTACGGGGGGGCTAACTATGGCTACACCTTC. This translates into CASSYGGANYGYTF.